These 20 T cell receptor beta chains were sequenced from one sample in a study of blood T cells in healthy people across ages. A second roughly 6 to 12 cycle PCR used barcoded and J-beta primers. Each CDR3 protein is one row after TCRdb ran MiXCR on the 5' RACE reads. The profile shows fewer than 950,000 distinct CDR3 sequences, less than 70% of them singletons. The specimen sequenced was blood. The receptor set was obtained from an elderly man in good health.

The chain is built from TRBV6-5 and TRBJ1-4, with D perhaps TRBD1 (6 bases). Germline V lookup: CDR1 MNHEY, CDR2 SVGAGI. This CDR3 contains 16 residues. The ends were cut back, 2 bases at V and 6 bases at J, with 16 bases in the middle. As DNA, the CDR3 is TGTGCCAGCAGTTACACTTCTACGACAGGTCATGAAAAACTGTTTTTT. Protein sequence: CASSYTSTTGHEKLFF.

There are a few counts of this clonotype. The chain is built from TRBV5-1 and TRBJ1-3; D may be TRBD1 (5 bases). Trimming took off 0 bases at V and 0 bases at J, with 7 bases between the two ends. Germline CDR1 SGHRS, CDR2 YFSETQ. The CDR3 spans 15 residues. The CDR3 loop reads CASSLGQSSGNTIYF. For the CDR3, the DNA is TGCGCCAGCAGCTTGGGACAGAGCTCTGGAAACACCATATATTTT.

This clonotype has more than one count but fewer than ten. The chain recombines TRBV20-1 with TRBJ2-7; 13 positions agree with TRBD2. J lost 2 bases, V lost 5 bases, and 3 bases had no gene match. Germline V gene lookup returns CDR1 DFQATT and CDR2 SNEGSKA (reference sequence). The CDR3 runs to 14 residues. CDR3 residues: CSAWGLAGTYEQYF. In DNA form, the CDR3 reads TGCAGTGCTTGGGGACTAGCGGGAACCTACGAGCAGTACTTC.

This sequence joins TRBV20-1 and TRBJ2-5, with D perhaps matching TRBD1 or TRBD2 (5 bases each). The J call may be mistaken, given a closer DNA end match to TRBJ2-7. Germline V gene data show CDR1 as DFQATT and CDR2 as SNEGSKA (reference sequence). CDR3 length equals 14 residues. The CDR3 nucleotides are TGCAGTGCTAGAGATTTCGTTGAGAGGGGCGAGCAGTACTTC. This sequence encodes CSARDFVERGEQYF.

V gene TRBV6-6 combines with J gene TRBJ1-5; possibly TRBD1 for D (5 bases). The CDR3 consists of 13 residues. The germline CDR1 and CDR2 sequences are MNHNY and SVGAGI (reference sequence). Trimming removed 4 bases from V and 7 bases from J, with 11 bases in between. The CDR3 is CASSWDPTQPQHF. The CDR3 bases are TGTGCCAGCAGTTGGGACCCGACGCAGCCCCAGCATTTT.

The chain carries TRBV7-9 and TRBJ2-1; a possible D gene is TRBD1 (6 bases). The ends were cut back, 1 base at V and 6 bases at J, with 10 bases in the middle. The germline V gene has CDR1 SEHNR and CDR2 FQNEAQ (reference sequence). The CDR3 length is 14 residues. CDR3 nucleotides: TGTGCCAGCAGCTTAGACCCAGGGGCCAATGAGCAGTTCTTC. Translating gives CASSLDPGANEQFF.

The chain employs TRBV4-2 and TRBJ2-7; possible D gene TRBD2, 6 bases. The CDR3 length is 17 residues. The germline V gene encodes CDR1 LGHNA and CDR2 YNFKEQ. Trimming took off 1 base at V and 2 bases at J, with 18 bases between the two ends. CDR3 coding DNA: TGTGCCAGCAGCCAAGCTGGGGGACTCGTCCCCGCCTACGAGCAGTACTTC. As protein: CASSQAGGLVPAYEQYF.

The chain links TRBV14 to TRBJ2-3; TRBD2 aligns across 11 bases. The V segment lost 6 bases and the J segment 14 bases; nucleotides outside the gene matches: 10. Germline CDR1 SGHDN, CDR2 FVKESK. The CDR3 sequence is 13 residues long. Here the CDR3 DNA reads TGTGCCAGCAGGCTAGCGGGAGGCAGATACGCGTATTTT. The encoded protein is CASRLAGGRYAYF.

This clonotype was detected many times. The chain carries TRBV7-2 and TRBJ2-7, with D uncertain. CDR3 length: 12 residues. Germline V gene data show CDR1 as SGHTA and CDR2 as FQGNSA. V lost 1 base, J lost 12 bases, and 13 bases lay in between. The CDR3 region has the DNA TGTGCCAGCAGCTTAGGGACCCAGCTATTGTACTTC. It encodes CASSLGTQLLYF.

V and J are TRBV10-1 and TRBJ1-1, with 7 bases matching TRBD1. The CDR3 spans 13 residues. The germline gives CDR1 WNHNN, CDR2 SYGVQD (reference sequence). The V gene end was trimmed by 6 bases and the J gene end by 3 bases; junction bases not matched to a gene: 4. CDR3 region: CASRQGLDTEAFF. The CDR3 nucleotides are TGCGCCAGCAGACAGGGGTTAGACACTGAAGCTTTCTTT.

This clonotype was counted at least ten times. The J gene is TRBJ2-1, the V gene TRBV2, with D unresolved. Per the germline V gene, CDR1 is SNHLY and CDR2 is FYNNEI. V was clipped by 7 bases and J by 7 bases, with 14 bases between them. CDR3 length: 13 amino acids. The CDR3 here is CASTVVAGNEQFF. In DNA form, the CDR3 reads TGTGCCAGCACCGTGGTAGCCGGGAATGAGCAGTTCTTC.

This clonotype was seen more than once but under ten times. This rearrangement joins TRBV9 to TRBJ2-5; 15 bases match TRBD2. CDR1 is SGDLS, CDR2 YYNGEE, per germline. V trimming: 4 bases; J trimming: 0 bases; junction bases outside the gene matches: 7. The CDR3 has 18 amino acids. The DNA of the CDR3 is TGTGCCAGCAGCCTCCGGACTAGCGGGAGGGCGTACCAAGAGACCCAGTACTTC. Protein product: CASSLRTSGRAYQETQYF. The full variable domain, rest sourced from reference TRBV9 and TRBJ2-5, is DSGVTQTPKHLITATGQRVTLRCSPRSGDLSVYWYQQSLDQGLQFLIQYYNGEERAKGNILERFSAQQFPDLHSELNLSSLELGDSALYFCASSLRTSGRAYQETQYFGPGTRLLVL.

V usage is TRBV3-1 and J usage is TRBJ2-1; D is uncertain. The V end lost 0 bases, the J end lost 2 bases, and 11 bases lay between the germline ends. Germline CDR1 is LGHDT and CDR2 is YNNKEL (reference sequence). This CDR3 spans 16 amino acids. The CDR3: CASSQEEGKAYNEQFF. CDR3 bases: TGTGCCAGCAGCCAAGAAGAAGGGAAGGCCTACAATGAGCAGTTCTTC.

This clonotype was detected once. This chain connects TRBV5-1 to TRBJ2-1; 7 nucleotides match TRBD1. With V trimmed by 4 bases and J by 10 bases, 14 bases remained unmatched. This CDR3 region has 15 residues. Germline CDR1 is SGHRS and CDR2 is YFSETQ. The CDR3 reads CASSPTAGTENEQFF. In DNA form, the CDR3 reads TGCGCCAGCAGCCCCACCGCCGGGACAGAGAACGAGCAGTTCTTC.

The V and J genes are TRBV28 and TRBJ2-5; 7 nucleotides line up with TRBD1. The CDR3 has 14 residues. The germline V gene has CDR1 MDHEN and CDR2 SYDVKM. With 7 bases clipped from V and 6 bases from J, the junction kept 11 bases outside the gene matches. CDR3 coding DNA: TGTGCCAGCATTGGGACAGCCCCGGGGAAGACCCAGTACTTC. It codes for CASIGTAPGKTQYF. Full variable domain (outside the CDR3, taken from reference TRBV28 and TRBJ2-5): DVKVTQSSRYLVKRTGEKVFLECVQDMDHENMFWYRQDPGLGLRLIYFSYDVKMKEKGDIPEGYSVSREKKERFSLILESASTNQTSMYLCASIGTAPGKTQYFGPGTRLLVL.

The chain couples TRBV20-1 to TRBJ2-2; D is ambiguous. This CDR3 contains 12 residues. Trimming left V 0 bases short and J 5 bases short, with 4 bases between. The V gene's germline CDR1 is DFQATT and CDR2 SNEGSKA (reference sequence). The CDR3 nucleotides read TGCAGTGCTAGAGATGAGACCGGGGAGCTGTTTTTT. This translates into CSARDETGELFF.

The V call is TRBV27, the J call TRBJ1-5; D gene uncertain. This CDR3 has 10 amino acids. CDR1 and CDR2 (germline): MNHEY, SMNVEV (reference sequence). V was shortened by 11 bases and J by 11 bases, with 13 bases between the two germline ends. The CDR3 loop reads CAHGRETQHF. The CDR3 DNA follows: TGTGCCCACGGGAGGGAGACCCAGCATTTT.

This clonotype was seen once. The chain employs TRBV20-1 and TRBJ1-1; no reliable D call. V gave up 4 bases and J gave up 1 base, with 4 bases separating them. CDR3 size: 11 residues. CDR1 DFQATT and CDR2 SNEGSKA come from the germline V gene (reference sequence). CDR3 protein: CSAMQNTEAFF. The DNA of the CDR3 is TGCAGTGCTATGCAGAACACTGAAGCTTTCTTT.

This clonotype was counted between two and nine times. This chain joins TRBV12-3 or TRBV12-4 and TRBJ2-5; TRBD1 matches 11 bases. The CDR3 has 15 residues. V dropped 2 bases and J dropped 5; count of bases not matched to a gene: 4. The DNA of the CDR3 is TGTGCCAGCAGTTTACGGACAGGGGGCCGGGAGACCCAGTACTTC. Translated: CASSLRTGGRETQYF.

This clonotype was counted only a few times. The V gene is TRBV4-2, the J gene TRBJ1-6; D may be TRBD1 (6 bases). V lost 3 bases and J 5 bases, leaving 11 bases between the germline ends. CDR3 length: 15 residues. Germline CDR1 and CDR2: LGHNA and YNFKEQ. The CDR3 region is CASSQRGQDNSPLHF. DNA of the CDR3: TGTGCCAGCAGCCAGCGGGGGCAAGATAATTCACCCCTCCACTTT.